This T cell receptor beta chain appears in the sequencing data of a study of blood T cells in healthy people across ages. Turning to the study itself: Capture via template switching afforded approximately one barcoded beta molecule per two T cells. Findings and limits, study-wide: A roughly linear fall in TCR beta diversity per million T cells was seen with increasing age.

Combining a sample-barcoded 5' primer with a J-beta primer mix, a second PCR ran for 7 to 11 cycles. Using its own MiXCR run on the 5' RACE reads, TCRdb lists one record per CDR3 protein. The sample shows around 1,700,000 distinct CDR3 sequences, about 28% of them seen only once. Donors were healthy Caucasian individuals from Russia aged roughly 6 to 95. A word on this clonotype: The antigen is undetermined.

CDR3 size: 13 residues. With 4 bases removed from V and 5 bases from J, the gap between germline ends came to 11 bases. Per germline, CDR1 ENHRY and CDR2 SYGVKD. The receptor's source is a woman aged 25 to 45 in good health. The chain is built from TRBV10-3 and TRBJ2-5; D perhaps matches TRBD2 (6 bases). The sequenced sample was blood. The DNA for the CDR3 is TGTGCCATCAGTGTGGAGGGACGGGAGACCCAGTACTTC. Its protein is CAISVEGRETQYF.